Included here is one T cell receptor beta chain sequence, with context. Its antigen is unidentified. CDR1 SGHRS and CDR2 YFSETQ come from the germline V gene. There are 15 residues in the CDR3. Trimming cost V 1 base and J 5 bases, with 15 bases left between them. 13 Jbeta primers and 60 Vbeta primers were used for the PCR. The assay was immunoSEQ multiplex PCR, and TCRdb's table has in-frame clones only and misses some. The data contain 100,000 to 150,000 clones, 81% of them singletons. The data were taken from a study of cytomegalovirus exposure and HLA in healthy donors. At the level of the study: Within the Caucasian-associated ancestry cluster were 65% to 85% of the 350 to 400 genotyped donors. Study-level findings and limits: The study designated fewer than 200 TCR beta chains cytomegalovirus-associated.

The sequenced sample consisted of PBMCs. The V gene is TRBV5-1, the J gene TRBJ2-5; D possibly corresponds to TRBD2 (7 bases). The source is a woman aged 40 to 50 in good health and CMV-seronegative. In DNA form, the CDR3 reads TGCGCCAGCAGCTTGAGGGGGGGCTCTGTGGAGACCCAGTACTTC. Amino acid sequence: CASSLRGGSVETQYF.